Below, 27 T cell receptor beta chains from the same sample are listed, as sequenced in a study of beta chain features in type 1 diabetes. Study-wide points: TCRB CDR3s from Type 1 diabetes patients were moderately but significantly shorter in all four CD4+ subsets.

The entirety of the isolated RNA underwent reverse transcription, so expressed TCRB transcripts were sequenced. Method: immunoSEQ multiplex PCR; TCRdb's copy keeps in-frame clones and lacks some. The data hold 250,000 or so clones, with approximately 15% observed a single time. Antigens of these TCRs are unknown. Sequencing was done on a sample of naive CD4+ T cells from blood. These receptors came from a young man with type 1 diabetes.

This clone was observed a handful of times. This sequence joins TRBV5-6 and TRBJ1-2, with 7 bases fitting TRBD1. In germline, CDR1 is SGHDT, CDR2 YYEEEE. V lost 4 bases, J lost 4 bases, and 10 bases stayed unmatched. The CDR3 is made up of 15 amino acids. The CDR3 sequence is CASSLPGQEFYGYTF. CDR3 DNA sequence: TGTGCCAGCAGCCTGCCCGGACAGGAGTTCTATGGCTACACCTTC.

This clone was found a few times. The V call is TRBV2, the J call TRBJ2-4, with 7 bases fitting TRBD2. The CDR3 sequence is 14 residues long. CDR1 and CDR2 (germline): SNHLY, FYNNEI. V trimming: 4 bases; J trimming: 8 bases; junction bases outside the gene matches: 8. The chain's CDR3 is CASSVGQGGDIQYF. CDR3 sequence (DNA): TGTGCCAGCAGTGTGGGGCAGGGAGGGGACATTCAGTACTTC.

This clone was picked up one time. The chain links TRBV5-1 to TRBJ2-7; 7 positions agree with TRBD2. Per the germline V gene, CDR1 is SGHRS and CDR2 is YFSETQ. The V segment lost 8 bases and the J segment 4 bases; nucleotides outside the gene matches: 3. The CDR3 contains 11 residues. The CDR3 protein is CARTSRYEQYF. The CDR3 DNA reads as TGCGCCAGGACTAGCAGATACGAGCAGTACTTC.

The J gene is TRBJ2-1, the V gene TRBV21-1; the table's D call TRBD1 went unverified against the DNA. TRBV21-1 is reported as a pseudogene. The CDR3 loop spans 17 amino acids. CDR3 protein: CASSKALLGQVGNEQFF. CDR3 nucleotide sequence: TGTGCCAGCAGCAAAGCGCTTTTGGGACAGGTAGGGAATGAGCAGTTCTTC.

This clone appeared a few times. The chain combines TRBV4-1 with TRBJ2-1; 11 bases map to TRBD2. J lost 5 bases, V lost 4 bases, and 10 bases had no gene match. From germline, CDR1 is MGHRA and CDR2 YSYEKL. The CDR3 runs to 17 residues. The CDR3 reads CASSRFYLAGGHNEQFF. The CDR3 nucleotides are TGCGCCAGCAGCCGATTTTACCTAGCGGGGGGCCACAATGAGCAGTTCTTC.

Comments on this clone: Distinct nucleotide sequences in the sample also encode this CDR3. This sequence joins TRBV11-2 and TRBJ2-7; 7 positions agree with TRBD1. V was clipped by 3 bases and J by 1 base; unmatched bases: 3. The CDR3 contains 14 residues. Germline lookup yields CDR1 SGHAT and CDR2 FQNNGV. CDR3 coding DNA: TGTGCCAGCAGCTTGGCAGGGGGTTCCTACGAGCAGTACTTC. The encoded protein is CASSLAGGSYEQYF.

There are a few counts of this clone. The chain combines TRBV5-1 with TRBJ1-2; 7 bases align to TRBD1. There are 14 residues in the CDR3. CDR1 and CDR2 (germline): SGHRS, YFSETQ. Trimming took 4 bases from V and 4 from J; bases not matched to a gene: 7. CDR3 loop: CASSAEGQLYGYTF. CDR3 coding DNA: TGCGCCAGCAGCGCGGAGGGACAGCTCTATGGCTACACCTTC. The variable domain in full, with the rest retrieved from reference TRBV5-1 and TRBJ1-2, is KAGVTQTPRYLIKTRGQQVTLSCSPISGHRSVSWYQQTPGQGLQFLFEYFSETQRNKGNFPGRFSGRQFSNSRSEMNVSTLELGDSALYLCASSAEGQLYGYTFGSGTRLTVV.

This clone was detected only a few times. This chain connects TRBV7-2 to TRBJ1-4, with D perhaps TRBD1 (6 bases). The CDR3 is 15 residues long. Per the germline V gene, CDR1 is SGHTA and CDR2 is FQGNSA. V lost 2 bases to trimming and J lost 4 bases, with 11 bases between them. The CDR3 DNA reads as TGTGCCAGCAGCTTAAGGCTGGACAGTAATGAAAAACTGTTTTTT. This translates into CASSLRLDSNEKLFF.

This chain joins TRBV29-1 and TRBJ1-1, with 7 bases identical to TRBD1. Germline trimming cut 7 bases from V and 4 bases from J; bases unmatched to any gene: 6. This CDR3 is 12 amino acids long. From germline, CDR1 is SQVTM and CDR2 ANQGSEA. Here the CDR3 reads CSGGQAFTEAFF. The CDR3 DNA reads TGCAGCGGTGGACAGGCTTTCACTGAAGCTTTCTTT.

Only a few counts were recorded for this clone. The chain links TRBV18 to TRBJ2-5; D is ambiguous. The CDR3 extends over 15 amino acids. The germline V gene has CDR1 KGHSH and CDR2 LQKENI. Trimming stripped 1 base from V and 0 bases from J, with 9 bases between. The CDR3 region has the DNA TGTGCCAGCTCACCACGGCTGGGCAACCAAGAGACCCAGTACTTC. It codes for CASSPRLGNQETQYF.

The chain joins TRBV11-3 to TRBJ2-5; 8 bases match TRBD2. CDR3 length equals 18 residues. Per the germline V gene, CDR1 is SGHNT and CDR2 is YENEEA. With V trimmed by 3 bases and J by 1 base, 13 bases remained unmatched. The CDR3 DNA is TGTGCCAGCAGCTTCGCTCCTTGGGGGCGGGGGGCCCAAGAGACCCAGTACTTC. This encodes CASSFAPWGRGAQETQYF.

This clone was seen more than once but under ten times. The chain joins TRBV9 to TRBJ2-2, with D possibly TRBD1 on 5 matching bases. V was pared by 5 bases and J by 7 bases, with 15 bases between. Germline assignment: CDR1 SGDLS and CDR2 YYNGEE. The CDR3 spans 14 residues. Here the CDR3 reads CASSEPPQGGELFF. The DNA of the CDR3 is TGTGCCAGCAGTGAACCGCCCCAGGGCGGGGAGCTGTTTTTT.

This clone has only a few counts. This chain joins TRBV5-4 and TRBJ1-6; 7 positions agree with TRBD1. The germline gives CDR1 SGHNT, CDR2 YYREEE (reference sequence). This CDR3 region has 17 residues. J gave up 9 bases and V 0 bases, and 12 bases lay outside the gene matches. The CDR3 protein is CASSLASGGGRASPLHF. The CDR3 DNA reads as TGTGCCAGCAGCTTGGCCTCGGGAGGGGGCAGAGCTTCACCCCTCCACTTT.

This sequence joins TRBV9 and TRBJ2-3; no definite D call. This CDR3 has 13 residues. Germline loops: CDR1 SGDLS, CDR2 YYNGEE. Between the trimmed V and J ends, which lost 0 bases and 7 bases, there was a span of 9 bases. The CDR3 loop reads CASSVVPGNTQYF. CDR3 DNA: TGTGCCAGCAGCGTAGTGCCAGGCAATACGCAGTATTTT.

The CDR3 nucleotides read TGTGCCAGCAGTGCGACAGGGGACTATGGCTACACCTTC. Translation gives CASSATGDYGYTF. The chain employs TRBV2 and TRBJ1-2; 8 nucleotides align to TRBD1. Germline V gene data show CDR1 as SNHLY and CDR2 as FYNNEI. The V gene end was trimmed by 4 bases and the J gene end by 3 bases; junction bases not matched to a gene: 1. The CDR3 covers 13 residues.

This clone occurred a few times. DNA of the CDR3: TGTGCCAGCAGCCCCCGGGTAGCGGGCACAGATACGCAGTATTTT. Protein product: CASSPRVAGTDTQYF. This rearrangement joins TRBV9 to TRBJ2-3; tentatively, D is TRBD2 (6 bases). V was trimmed by 4 bases and J by 1 base, leaving 13 bases between them. In germline, CDR1 is SGDLS, CDR2 YYNGEE. This CDR3 contains 15 residues.

This chain uses TRBV5-1 with TRBJ2-1; maybe TRBD2 (5 bases). From germline, CDR1 is SGHRS and CDR2 YFSETQ. The CDR3 runs to 13 residues. V lost 2 bases and J 3 bases, leaving 6 bases between the germline ends. Here the CDR3 reads CASSFGNYNEQFF. DNA for the CDR3: TGCGCCAGCAGCTTCGGGAACTACAATGAGCAGTTCTTC.

The V and J genes are TRBV5-4 and TRBJ2-7; TRBD2 is a possible D gene (6 bases). Deletions cut 4 bases from V and 7 bases from J, with 15 bases between. The CDR3 is 13 amino acids. CDR1 is SGHNT and CDR2 is YYREEE in the germline V gene (reference sequence). The CDR3 is CASSGGVRGEQYF. Written as DNA, the CDR3 is TGTGCCAGCAGCGGCGGGGTTCGAGGTGAGCAGTACTTC.

The J gene is TRBJ2-5, the V gene TRBV7-2, with D possibly matching TRBD2 (5 bases). The CDR3 totals 14 residues. Trimming left V 3 bases short and J 5 bases short, with 13 bases between. The germline V gene encodes CDR1 SGHTA and CDR2 FQGNSA. CDR3 bases: TGTGCCAGCAGCTTCTCGGGGTTGGGTGAGACCCAGTACTTC. Translating it yields CASSFSGLGETQYF.

The V and J genes are TRBV7-6 and TRBJ1-1, with D perhaps TRBD1 (5 bases). Between the trimmed V and J ends, which lost 3 bases and 0 bases, there was a span of 8 bases. Germline lookup yields CDR1 SGHVS and CDR2 FNYEAQ. The CDR3 is made up of 14 amino acids. The CDR3 protein is CASSLGGMNTEAFF. CDR3 in DNA: TGTGCCAGCAGCTTGGGGGGAATGAACACTGAAGCTTTCTTT.

This clone was detected a few times. The chain uses TRBV19 and TRBJ2-4; 7 nucleotides align to TRBD2. The CDR3 totals 12 residues. Germline-derived CDR1 and CDR2 are LNHDA and SQIVND (reference sequence). Losses at the gene ends were 10 bases for V and 8 bases for J; bases not matched to a gene: 8. CDR3 bases: TGTGCCACCCAAACGGGGGGACACATTCAGTACTTC. Its protein product is CATQTGGHIQYF.

This clone was detected only a few times. The V gene is TRBV7-6, the J gene TRBJ1-1, with 7 bases identical to TRBD1. The junction had 3 bases not matched to a gene; V was cut back by 1 base and J by 4 bases. The CDR3 has 14 residues. The germline CDR1 and CDR2 sequences are SGHVS and FNYEAQ. The CDR3 reads CASSLVRGVTEAFF. The CDR3 DNA reads as TGTGCCAGCAGCTTAGTCAGGGGGGTCACTGAAGCTTTCTTT.

The rearrangement links TRBV29-1 to TRBJ1-6; D is perhaps TRBD1 (6 bases). CDR3 length equals 15 residues. Germline loops: CDR1 SQVTM, CDR2 ANQGSEA. The V end was cut by 7 bases, the J end by 8 bases, with 21 bases between. Here the CDR3 DNA reads TGCAGCGCCTTAACCGGACAGTCAGTCGATTCACCCCTCCACTTT. It encodes CSALTGQSVDSPLHF.

CDR3: CASSPKLAGASYEQYF. The CDR3 coding sequence is TGTGCCAGCAGCCCCAAACTAGCGGGAGCGTCATACGAGCAGTACTTC. The chain combines TRBV7-8 with TRBJ2-7; 11 positions agree with TRBD2. This CDR3 spans 16 amino acids. Germline CDR1 SGHVS, CDR2 FQNEAQ. Trimming took 5 bases from V and 4 from J; bases not matched to a gene: 10.

The rearrangement uses TRBV7-2 and TRBJ2-7; D ambiguous. There are 13 residues in the CDR3. Germline CDR1 and CDR2: SGHTA and FQGNSA. Trimming left V 5 bases short and J 7 bases short, with 15 bases between. CDR3 DNA: TGTGCCAGCAGCGCGACGGGTCCGAGGGAGCAGTACTTC. Its translation is CASSATGPREQYF.

The V call is TRBV30, the J call TRBJ1-1, with 10 bases fitting TRBD1. Germline V CDR1 and CDR2: GTSNPN, SVGIG (reference sequence). The CDR3 runs to 13 residues. With 7 bases clipped from V and 5 bases from J, the junction kept 7 bases outside the gene matches. The CDR3 region is CAFNRQGATEAFF. For the CDR3, the DNA is TGTGCCTTCAATCGACAGGGGGCAACTGAAGCTTTCTTT. Filled out from reference TRBV30 and TRBJ1-1, the complete variable domain reads SQTIHQWPATLVQPVGSPLSLECTVEGTSNPNLYWYRQAAGRGLQLLFYSVGIGQISSEVPQNLSASRPQDRQFILSSKKLLLSDSGFYLCAFNRQGATEAFFGQGTRLTVV.

There are a few counts of this clone. The J gene is TRBJ1-2, the V gene TRBV7-9; D ambiguous. Trimming left V 3 bases short and J 8 bases short, with 10 bases between. The CDR3 totals 12 residues. CDR1 SEHNR and CDR2 FQNEAQ come from the germline V gene (reference sequence). The CDR3 DNA is TGTGCCAGCAGCTTGCCGACGGGAGGCTACACCTTC. It specifies CASSLPTGGYTF. Together with reference TRBV7-9 and TRBJ1-2, the CDR3 gives the full variable domain: DTGVSQNPRHKITKRGQNVTFRCDPISEHNRLYWYRQTLGQGPEFLTYFQNEAQLEKSRLLSDRFSAERPKGSFSTLEIQRTEQGDSAMYLCASSLPTGGYTFGSGTRLTVV.